The 22 T cell receptor beta chains reported below all come from one sample, sequenced in a study of persistence of HIV-infected CD4 T cells. Their antigens remain unidentified. Overlapping HIV-1 Gag 15-mer peptides at roughly 1 ug per peptide per mL were used. CD40L/CD69 double-negative CD45RO-high memory CD4+ T cells were collected. The libraries were made with immunoSEQ version 4 in survey mode. Sequencing used immunoSEQ multiplex PCR; TCRdb keeps in-frame clones, though not all of them. The data contain over 30,000 clones, about 81% of them singletons. The sample was cultured CD4+ T cells from PBMCs, taken from a patient who received antiretroviral therapy. All receptors come from an adult with HIV. The donor label of this sample is uncertain.

The chain uses TRBV19 and TRBJ1-1, with 8 bases that match TRBD1. The V gene end was trimmed by 3 bases and the J gene end by 0 bases; junction bases not matched to a gene: 21. The CDR3 has 21 amino acids. CDR1 LNHDA and CDR2 SQIVND come from the germline V gene (reference sequence). Here the CDR3 DNA reads TGTGCCAGTAGTATTTTAAACTCGGCAGGGGGCGCATCTGCCCTGAACACTGAAGCTTTCTTT. As protein: CASSILNSAGGASALNTEAFF. Drawing the rest from reference TRBV19 and TRBJ1-1, the complete variable domain is DGGITQSPKYLFRKEGQNVTLSCEQNLNHDAMYWYRQDPGQGLRLIYYSQIVNDFQKGDIAEGYSVSREKKESFPLTVTSAQKNPTAFYLCASSILNSAGGASALNTEAFFGQGTRLTVV.

This sequence joins TRBV9 and TRBJ1-2, with no clear D. The V end lost 3 bases, the J end lost 0 bases, and 3 bases lay between the germline ends. Per the germline V gene, CDR1 is SGDLS and CDR2 is YYNGEE. The CDR3 is made up of 12 amino acids. The CDR3 region has the DNA TGTGCCAGCAGCGCAGCTAACTATGGCTACACCTTC. Protein product: CASSAANYGYTF.

The rearrangement joins TRBV6-1 to TRBJ2-1, with 11 bases aligning to TRBD1. This CDR3 has 15 amino acids. The germline V gene encodes CDR1 MNHNS and CDR2 SASEGT. J gave up 8 bases and V 2 bases, and 5 bases lay outside the gene matches. CDR3 loop: CASSERRGQGDEQFF. CDR3 nucleotide sequence: TGTGCCAGCAGTGAAAGGAGGGGACAGGGGGATGAGCAGTTCTTC.

The gene calls are TRBV29-1 and TRBJ2-1, with D tentatively TRBD1 or TRBD2 (5 bases each). The V and J ends lost 7 bases and 6 bases respectively, with 22 bases between them. Germline V CDR1 and CDR2: SQVTM, ANQGSEA. The CDR3 totals 15 residues. This CDR3 reads CSAPRTQGRRNEQFF. DNA of the CDR3: TGCAGCGCCCCACGGACCCAGGGACGTCGCAATGAGCAGTTCTTC.

The gene calls are TRBV24-1 and TRBJ1-5; D unclear. The length of the CDR3 is 12 residues. Per germline, CDR1 KGHDR and CDR2 SFDVKD. Deletions cut 4 bases from V and 5 bases from J, with 5 bases between. The DNA of the CDR3 is TGTGCCACCAGTGACGGTCATCAGCCCCAGCATTTT. It is translated as CATSDGHQPQHF.

The chain uses TRBV27 and TRBJ2-7; 8 bases are shared with TRBD1. This CDR3 comprises 14 residues. The germline gives CDR1 MNHEY, CDR2 SMNVEV (reference sequence). J gave up 7 bases and V 3 bases, and 8 bases lay outside the gene matches. CDR3 DNA: TGTGCCAGCAGTTTTGGCAGGGGGCTTAGGGAGCAGTACTTC. Protein sequence: CASSFGRGLREQYF.

This rearrangement joins TRBV19 to TRBJ1-1; D unclear. Germline values: CDR1 LNHDA, CDR2 SQIVND (reference sequence). Trimming took off 8 bases at V and 5 bases at J, with 21 bases between the two ends. The CDR3 runs 15 residues. CDR3 sequence: CASSVNRHRRTEAFF. In DNA form, the CDR3 reads TGTGCCAGTTCGGTCAATCGGCACCGTCGGACTGAAGCTTTCTTT.

CDR3 nucleotides: TGTGCCAACGGGGTAGCGGGAAGGAACACCGGGGAGCTGTTTTTT. As protein: CANGVAGRNTGELFF. The rearrangement uses TRBV5-4 and TRBJ2-2, with TRBD2 matching 8 bases. The trim removed 9 bases at V and 1 base at J, leaving 8 bases unmatched. Germline V gives CDR1 SGHNT, CDR2 YYREEE (reference sequence). The length of the CDR3 is 15 residues. The full variable domain, with the rest looked up from reference TRBV5-4 and TRBJ2-2, is ETGVTQSPTHLIKTRGQQVTLRCSSQSGHNTVSWYQQALGQGPQFIFQYYREEENGRGNFPPRFSGLQFPNYSSELNVNALELDDSALYLCANGVAGRNTGELFFGEGSRLTVL.

V usage is TRBV20-1 and J usage is TRBJ1-2; D remains ambiguous. Trimming left V 3 bases short and J 4 bases short, with 9 bases between. The length of the CDR3 is 12 residues. Germline CDR1 is DFQATT and CDR2 is SNEGSKA (reference sequence). CDR3 residues: CSASPGPYGYTF. CDR3 in DNA: TGCAGTGCTAGTCCCGGGCCCTATGGCTACACCTTC.

The chain uses TRBV7-3 and TRBJ2-3; 7 bases are shared with TRBD1. CDR3 length: 14 amino acids. Germline V gene data show CDR1 as SGHTA and CDR2 as FQGTGA. V was pared by 5 bases and J by 2 bases, with 4 bases of the junction left unmatched. The CDR3 sequence: CASSNGQATDTQYF. The DNA for the CDR3 is TGTGCCAGCAGCAACGGACAGGCCACAGATACGCAGTATTTT.

This rearrangement joins TRBV7-2 to TRBJ2-3; TRBD2 agrees at 12 bases. The CDR3 spans 15 residues. With 4 bases clipped from V and 7 bases from J, the junction kept 6 bases outside the gene matches. CDR1 and CDR2 from the germline V gene are SGHTA and FQGNSA. DNA of the CDR3: TGTGCCAGCAGCTCTCTAGCGGGGGGGCCGAATACGCAGTATTTT. Its protein product is CASSSLAGGPNTQYF.

This clone was recorded once. For the CDR3, the DNA is TGTGCCAGCAGCGCTGTCGGACTGAACACCGGGGAGCTGTTTTTT. Translated: CASSAVGLNTGELFF. This chain joins TRBV9 and TRBJ2-2; D possibly corresponds to TRBD2 (5 bases). The CDR3 sequence is 15 residues long. Germline lookup yields CDR1 SGDLS and CDR2 YYNGEE. V dropped 3 bases and J dropped 1 base, with 10 bases sitting between them.

The chain carries TRBV7-2 and TRBJ2-3; a weak D match, TRBD1 (6 bases). The CDR3 is made up of 15 amino acids. Germline CDR1 is SGHTA and CDR2 is FQGNSA. Trimming removed 0 bases at V and 5 bases at J, with 12 bases between. The CDR3 reads CASSLASTGRDTQYF. As DNA, the CDR3 is TGTGCCAGCAGCTTAGCTTCGACAGGAAGAGATACGCAGTATTTT.

The chain couples TRBV29-1 to TRBJ2-7; D is perhaps TRBD1 (5 bases). Germline V gene lookup returns CDR1 SQVTM and CDR2 ANQGSEA. Deletions cut 4 bases from V and 7 bases from J, with 14 bases between. The CDR3 totals 12 residues. The CDR3 DNA is TGCAGCGTTGGCAGGGCCCAGGGTGAGCAGTACGTC. It yields the protein CSVGRAQGEQYV.

This rearrangement joins TRBV6-5 to TRBJ1-1; TRBD1 matches at 7 bases. The CDR3 is 13 residues long. Germline CDR1 and CDR2: MNHEY and SVGAGI. V lost 6 bases to trimming and J lost 6 bases; unmatched junction nucleotides: 7. The CDR3 DNA follows: TGTGCCAGCAGCCGCGACAGGGATGCTGAAGCTTTCTTT. It translates to CASSRDRDAEAFF.

The chain's CDR3 is CASSLALAWGTDTQYF. The CDR3, as DNA: TGTGCCAGCAGCTTAGCTCTAGCGTGGGGCACAGATACGCAGTATTTT. The rearrangement links TRBV7-6 to TRBJ2-3; D perhaps matches TRBD2 (6 bases). CDR1 is SGHVS, CDR2 FNYEAQ, per germline. The CDR3 spans 16 residues. V lost 0 bases and J lost 1, with 11 bases in between.

J is TRBJ1-1 and V is TRBV12-3 or TRBV12-4; TRBD1 is a possible D gene (6 bases). V gave up 2 bases and J gave up 7 bases, with 8 bases separating them. There are 12 residues in the CDR3. CDR3 sequence reads: CASSLRGNEAFF. The CDR3 coding sequence is TGTGCCAGCAGTTTAAGGGGGAATGAAGCTTTCTTT.

The chain carries TRBV28 and TRBJ2-5; the D is unclear. V lost 2 bases, J lost 4 bases, and 5 bases lay in between. CDR3 length: 12 amino acids. Germline V gene lookup returns CDR1 MDHEN and CDR2 SYDVKM. In nucleotides, the CDR3 is TGTGCCAGCAGTTTACTGGGAGAGACCCAGTACTTC. It specifies CASSLLGETQYF.

This clone was seen only once. The chain carries TRBV7-2 and TRBJ1-2, with 11 bases identical to TRBD1. Trimming at V came to 4 bases and at J to 8 bases, leaving 9 bases not matched to a gene. The CDR3 contains 15 residues. Germline V CDR1 and CDR2: SGHTA, FQGNSA. CDR3 sequence reads: CASSSRTGGVGGYTF. In DNA, the CDR3 is TGTGCCAGCAGCTCCCGGACAGGGGGCGTAGGAGGCTACACCTTC.

J is TRBJ2-3 and V is TRBV5-1; D not certain. The germline V and J ends were trimmed by 0 bases and 2 bases, with 10 bases remaining between them. CDR1 SGHRS and CDR2 YFSETQ come from the germline V gene. The CDR3 is 15 residues long. The CDR3 here is CASSLATRPTDTQYF. DNA for the CDR3: TGCGCCAGCAGCTTGGCGACAAGGCCCACAGATACGCAGTATTTT.

This chain uses TRBV5-4 with TRBJ2-4; 7 nucleotides match TRBD2. The CDR3 extends over 15 amino acids. V trimming: 5 bases; J trimming: 1 base; junction bases outside the gene matches: 6. CDR1 is SGHNT and CDR2 is YYREEE in the germline V gene (reference sequence). The CDR3 DNA reads TGTGCCAGCAGTCCCGCCGGGGGGGCCAAAAACATTCAGTACTTC. This gives the protein CASSPAGGAKNIQYF.

This clone came up once. The V call is TRBV30, the J call TRBJ1-4, with D possibly matching TRBD1 (6 bases). Trimming removed 8 bases at V and 7 bases at J, with 23 bases between. Germline V gives CDR1 GTSNPN, CDR2 SVGIG (reference sequence). The CDR3 covers 15 residues. CDR3 in DNA: TGTGCCGTAAGCGGGGCCGGAGGAGGGGGTGAAAAACTGTTTTTT. It yields the protein CAVSGAGGGGEKLFF.